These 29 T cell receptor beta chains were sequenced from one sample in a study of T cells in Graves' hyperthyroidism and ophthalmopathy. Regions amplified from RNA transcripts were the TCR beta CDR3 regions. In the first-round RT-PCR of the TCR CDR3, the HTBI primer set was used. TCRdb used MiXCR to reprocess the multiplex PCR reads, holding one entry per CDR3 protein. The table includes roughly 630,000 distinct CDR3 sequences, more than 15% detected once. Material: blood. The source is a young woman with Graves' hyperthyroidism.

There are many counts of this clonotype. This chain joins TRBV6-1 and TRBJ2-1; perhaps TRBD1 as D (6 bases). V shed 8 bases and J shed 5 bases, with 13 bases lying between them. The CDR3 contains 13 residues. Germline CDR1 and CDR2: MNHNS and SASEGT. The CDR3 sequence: CASGRDTNNEQFF. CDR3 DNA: TGTGCCAGCGGCCGGGACACTAACAATGAGCAGTTCTTC.

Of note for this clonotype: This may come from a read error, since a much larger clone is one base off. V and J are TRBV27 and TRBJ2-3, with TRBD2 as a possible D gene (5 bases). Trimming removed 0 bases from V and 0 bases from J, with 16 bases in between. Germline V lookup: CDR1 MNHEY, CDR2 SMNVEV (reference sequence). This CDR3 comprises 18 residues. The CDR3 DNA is TGTGCCAGCAGTTTATCGTGGACTGGAAGGCCAAGCACAGATACGCAGTATTTT. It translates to CASSLSWTGRPSTDTQYF.

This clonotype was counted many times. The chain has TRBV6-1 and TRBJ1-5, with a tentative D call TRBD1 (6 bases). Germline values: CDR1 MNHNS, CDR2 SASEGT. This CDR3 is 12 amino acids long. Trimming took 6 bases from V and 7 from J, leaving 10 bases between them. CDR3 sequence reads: CASRPQGQPQHF. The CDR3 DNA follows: TGTGCCAGCAGGCCCCAGGGGCAGCCCCAGCATTTT.

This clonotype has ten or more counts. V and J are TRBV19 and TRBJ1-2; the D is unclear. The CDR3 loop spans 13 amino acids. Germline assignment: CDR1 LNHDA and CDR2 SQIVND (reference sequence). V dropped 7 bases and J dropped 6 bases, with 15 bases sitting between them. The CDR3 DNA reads TGTGCCAGTACTTCACTCCCGGTCCATGGCTACACCTTC. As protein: CASTSLPVHGYTF. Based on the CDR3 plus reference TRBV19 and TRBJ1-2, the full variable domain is DGGITQSPKYLFRKEGQNVTLSCEQNLNHDAMYWYRQDPGQGLRLIYYSQIVNDFQKGDIAEGYSVSREKKESFPLTVTSAQKNPTAFYLCASTSLPVHGYTFGSGTRLTVV.

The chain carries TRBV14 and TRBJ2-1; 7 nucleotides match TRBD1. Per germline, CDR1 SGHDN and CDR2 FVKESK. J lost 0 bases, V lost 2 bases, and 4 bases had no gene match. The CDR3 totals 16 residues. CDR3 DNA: TGTGCCAGCAGCCAACTGACAGGGAGCTCCTACAATGAGCAGTTCTTC. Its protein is CASSQLTGSSYNEQFF.

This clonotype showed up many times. The CDR3: CASSLAPGLAGGRPYEQYF. The CDR3 nucleotides are TGTGCCAGCAGTTTAGCGCCGGGACTAGCGGGAGGCCGACCCTACGAGCAGTACTTC. This sequence joins TRBV12-3 or TRBV12-4 and TRBJ2-7, with TRBD2 identical over 15 bases. V shed 0 bases and J 2 bases; nucleotides not matched to a gene: 8. The CDR3 covers 19 residues.

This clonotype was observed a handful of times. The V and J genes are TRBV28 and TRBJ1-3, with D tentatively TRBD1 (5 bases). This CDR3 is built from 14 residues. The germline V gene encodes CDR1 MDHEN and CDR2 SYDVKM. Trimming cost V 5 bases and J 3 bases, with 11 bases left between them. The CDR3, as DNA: TGTGCCAGCAGTAAACAGGTTTTTGGAAACACCATATATTTT. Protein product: CASSKQVFGNTIYF.

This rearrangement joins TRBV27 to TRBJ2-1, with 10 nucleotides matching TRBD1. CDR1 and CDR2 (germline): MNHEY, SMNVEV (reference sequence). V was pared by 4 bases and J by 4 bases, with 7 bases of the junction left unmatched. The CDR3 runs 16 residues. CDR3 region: CASSSYDRGPYNEQFF. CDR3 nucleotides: TGTGCCAGCAGTTCCTATGACAGGGGGCCATACAATGAGCAGTTCTTC.

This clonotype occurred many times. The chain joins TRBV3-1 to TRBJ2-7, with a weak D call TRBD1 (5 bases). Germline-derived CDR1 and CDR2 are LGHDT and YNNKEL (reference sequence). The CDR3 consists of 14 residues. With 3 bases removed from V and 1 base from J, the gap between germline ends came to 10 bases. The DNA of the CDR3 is TGTGCCAGCAGCCAGGACACAATTTCCTACGAGCAGTACTTC. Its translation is CASSQDTISYEQYF.

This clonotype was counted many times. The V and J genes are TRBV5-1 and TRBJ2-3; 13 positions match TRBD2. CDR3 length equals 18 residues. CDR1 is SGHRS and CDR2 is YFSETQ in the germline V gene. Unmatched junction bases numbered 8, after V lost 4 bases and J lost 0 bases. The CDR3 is CASSLSRTSGSSTDTQYF. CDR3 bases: TGCGCCAGCAGCCTTAGCCGGACTAGCGGGAGTAGCACAGATACGCAGTATTTT. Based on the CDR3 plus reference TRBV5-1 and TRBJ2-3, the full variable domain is KAGVTQTPRYLIKTRGQQVTLSCSPISGHRSVSWYQQTPGQGLQFLFEYFSETQRNKGNFPGRFSGRQFSNSRSEMNVSTLELGDSALYLCASSLSRTSGSSTDTQYFGPGTRLTVL.

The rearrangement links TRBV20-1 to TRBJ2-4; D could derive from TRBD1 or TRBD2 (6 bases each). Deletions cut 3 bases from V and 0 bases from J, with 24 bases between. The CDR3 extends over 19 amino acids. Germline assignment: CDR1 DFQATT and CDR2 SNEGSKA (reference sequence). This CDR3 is CSASSAAGAGGLAKNIQYF. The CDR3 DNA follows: TGCAGTGCTAGCTCCGCTGCAGGGGCTGGGGGGCTAGCCAAAAACATTCAGTACTTC.

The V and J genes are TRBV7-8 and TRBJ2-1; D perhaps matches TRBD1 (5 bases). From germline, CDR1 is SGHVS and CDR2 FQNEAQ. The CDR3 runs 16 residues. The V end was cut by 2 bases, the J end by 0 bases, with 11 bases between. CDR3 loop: CASSLKRQSSYNEQFF. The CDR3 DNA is TGTGCCAGCAGCTTAAAAAGACAGAGCTCCTACAATGAGCAGTTCTTC.

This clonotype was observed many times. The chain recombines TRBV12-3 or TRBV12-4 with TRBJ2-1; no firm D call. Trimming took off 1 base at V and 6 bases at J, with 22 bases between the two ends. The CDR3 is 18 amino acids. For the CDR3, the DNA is TGTGCCAGCAGTTTAGATGCGGCCGAGTTCTACTGGGGCAATGAGCAGTTCTTC. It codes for CASSLDAAEFYWGNEQFF.

CDR3 in amino acids: CASSLAGQGTDTQYF. The CDR3 DNA reads as TGTGCCAGCAGCTTAGCGGGACAGGGAACAGATACGCAGTATTTT. The chain links TRBV7-6 to TRBJ2-3, with 9 bases identical to TRBD1. CDR1 is SGHVS and CDR2 is FNYEAQ in the germline V gene. The CDR3 totals 15 residues. With 0 bases clipped from V and 3 bases from J, the junction kept 1 base outside the gene matches.

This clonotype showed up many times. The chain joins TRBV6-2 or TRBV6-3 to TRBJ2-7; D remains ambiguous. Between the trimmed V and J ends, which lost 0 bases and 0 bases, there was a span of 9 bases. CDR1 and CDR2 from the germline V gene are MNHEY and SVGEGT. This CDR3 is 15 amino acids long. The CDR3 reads CASSYSEQSSYEQYF. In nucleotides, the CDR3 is TGTGCCAGCAGTTACTCGGAACAGAGCTCCTACGAGCAGTACTTC.

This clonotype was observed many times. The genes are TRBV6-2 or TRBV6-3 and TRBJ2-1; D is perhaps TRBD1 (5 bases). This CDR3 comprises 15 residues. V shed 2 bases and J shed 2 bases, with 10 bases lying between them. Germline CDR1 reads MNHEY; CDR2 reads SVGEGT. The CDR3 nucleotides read TGTGCCAGCAGTTACCCCCAGGGAACCTACAATGAGCAGTTCTTC. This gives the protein CASSYPQGTYNEQFF.

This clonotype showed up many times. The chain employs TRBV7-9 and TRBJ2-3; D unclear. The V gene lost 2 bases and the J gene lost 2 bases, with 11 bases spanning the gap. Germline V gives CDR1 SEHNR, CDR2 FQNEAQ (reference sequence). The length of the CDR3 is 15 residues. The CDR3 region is CASSLLGILTDTQYF. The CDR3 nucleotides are TGTGCCAGCAGCTTATTGGGGATACTCACAGATACGCAGTATTTT.

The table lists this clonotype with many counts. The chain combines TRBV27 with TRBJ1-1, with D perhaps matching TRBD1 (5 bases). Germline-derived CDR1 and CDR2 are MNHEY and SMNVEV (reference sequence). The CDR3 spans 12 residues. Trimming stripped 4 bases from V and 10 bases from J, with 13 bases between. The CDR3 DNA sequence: TGTGCCAGCAGTTGGGACCGACGCGTAGCTTTCTTT. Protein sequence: CASSWDRRVAFF.

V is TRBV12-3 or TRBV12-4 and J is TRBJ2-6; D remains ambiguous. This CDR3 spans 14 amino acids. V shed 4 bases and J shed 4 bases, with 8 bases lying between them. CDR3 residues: CASSWGSGANVLTF. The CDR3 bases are TGTGCCAGCAGTTGGGGTTCGGGGGCCAACGTCCTGACTTTC.

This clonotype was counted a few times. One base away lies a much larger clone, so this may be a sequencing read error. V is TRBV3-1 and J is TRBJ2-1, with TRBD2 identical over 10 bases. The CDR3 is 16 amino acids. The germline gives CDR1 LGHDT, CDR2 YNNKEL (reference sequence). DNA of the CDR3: TGTGCCAGCAGCCTTAGCGGGAGGACCCCCTACAATGGGCAGTTCTTC. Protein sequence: CASSLSGRTPYNGQFF.

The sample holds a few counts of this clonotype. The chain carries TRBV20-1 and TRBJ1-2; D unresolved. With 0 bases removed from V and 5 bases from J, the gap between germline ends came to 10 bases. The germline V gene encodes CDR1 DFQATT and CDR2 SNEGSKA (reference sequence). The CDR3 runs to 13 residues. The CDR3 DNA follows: TGCAGTGCTAGAGATCCGACAACATATGGCTACACCTTC. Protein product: CSARDPTTYGYTF.

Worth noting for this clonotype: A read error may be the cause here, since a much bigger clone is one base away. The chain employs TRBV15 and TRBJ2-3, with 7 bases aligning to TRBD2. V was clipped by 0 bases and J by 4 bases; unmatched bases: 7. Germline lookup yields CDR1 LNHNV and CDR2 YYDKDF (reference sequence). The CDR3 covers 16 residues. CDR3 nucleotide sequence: TGTGCCACCAGCAGAGATTTTGGCGGGAGCTCAGATACGCAGTATTTT. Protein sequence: CATSRDFGGSSDTQYF.

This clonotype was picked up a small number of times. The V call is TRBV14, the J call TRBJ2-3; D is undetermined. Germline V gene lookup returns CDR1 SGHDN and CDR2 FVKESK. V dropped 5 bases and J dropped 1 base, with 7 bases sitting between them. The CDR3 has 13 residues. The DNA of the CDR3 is TGTGCCAGCAGCTGGAGCGGCACAGATACGCAGTATTTT. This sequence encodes CASSWSGTDTQYF.

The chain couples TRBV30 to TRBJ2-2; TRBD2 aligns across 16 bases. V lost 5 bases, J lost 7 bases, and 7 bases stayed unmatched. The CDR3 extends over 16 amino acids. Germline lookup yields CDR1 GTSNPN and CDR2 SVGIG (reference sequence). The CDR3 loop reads CAWVGLAGGPGGELFF. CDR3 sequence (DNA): TGTGCCTGGGTGGGACTAGCGGGAGGGCCCGGCGGGGAGCTGTTTTTT.

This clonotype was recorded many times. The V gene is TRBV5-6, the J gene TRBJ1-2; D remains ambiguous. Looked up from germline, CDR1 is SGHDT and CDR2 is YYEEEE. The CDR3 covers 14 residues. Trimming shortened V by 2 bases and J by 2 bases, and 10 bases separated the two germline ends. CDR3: CASSFGRNNYGYTF. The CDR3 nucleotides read TGTGCCAGCAGCTTCGGTCGTAACAACTATGGCTACACCTTC.

The DNA for the CDR3 is TGTGCCAGCAGCGCCCCCTCGGGATTATCGAACACTGAAGCTTTCTTT. As protein: CASSAPSGLSNTEAFF. V gene TRBV9 combines with J gene TRBJ1-1; the D is unclear. V lost 3 bases, J lost 1 base, and 16 bases lay in between. The length of the CDR3 is 16 residues. Germline values: CDR1 SGDLS, CDR2 YYNGEE.

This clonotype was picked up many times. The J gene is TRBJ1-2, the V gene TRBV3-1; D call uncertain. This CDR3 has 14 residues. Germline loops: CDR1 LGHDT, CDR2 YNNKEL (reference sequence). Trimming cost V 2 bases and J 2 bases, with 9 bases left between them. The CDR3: CASSQLRRNYGYTF. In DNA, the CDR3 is TGTGCCAGCAGCCAACTGCGTCGCAACTATGGCTACACCTTC.

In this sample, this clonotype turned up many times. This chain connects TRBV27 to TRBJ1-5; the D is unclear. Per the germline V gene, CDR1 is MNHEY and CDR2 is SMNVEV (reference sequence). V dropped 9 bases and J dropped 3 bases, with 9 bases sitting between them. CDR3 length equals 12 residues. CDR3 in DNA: TGTGCCAGTGGGCACTACAATCAGCCCCAGCATTTT. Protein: CASGHYNQPQHF.

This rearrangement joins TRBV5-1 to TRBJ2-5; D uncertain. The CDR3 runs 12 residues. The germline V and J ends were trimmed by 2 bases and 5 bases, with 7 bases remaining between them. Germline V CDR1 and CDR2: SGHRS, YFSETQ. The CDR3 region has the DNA TGCGCCAGCAGCTTTAGCTTCGAGACCCAGTACTTC. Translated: CASSFSFETQYF.